This T cell receptor (beta chain) appears in the sequencing data of a study of vaccination and CD4 T cells after COVID-19. Overall study: Convalescent individuals numbered four females and six males, two being Hispanic. The post-vaccine samples came a median 72 days after dose two (range 14 to 241). Median draw time for post-COVID samples was 80 to 110 days post-diagnosis (range 35 to 161).

Specified treatment: approximately nine-day PBMC culture with coronavirus spike peptide pools or control peptides (ViraFEST assay). ViraFEST stimulated the growth of antigen-specific T cells using peptide pools and subsequently profiled their TCRs by sequencing. This clonotype was counted only a few times. Antigen unknown. CDR1 and CDR2 (germline): SQVTM, ANQGSEA. The CDR3 is 13 residues long. Trimming pared 5 bases from V and 7 bases from J, leaving 12 bases between. Sequenced with the Oncomine TCR Beta short-read assay was DNA taken from cultured CD4+ T cells. TCRdb analysed the PCR reads with MiXCR anew, one entry per CDR3 protein. This table holds over 3,000 distinct CDR3 sequences, around a sixth found once.

Sequencing used CD4+ T cells from blood, cultured in vitro. This clonotype originated in a human donor who had recovered from COVID-19. The rearrangement links TRBV29-1 to TRBJ1-6; D is possibly TRBD1 (6 bases). CDR3 bases: TGCAGCGTTACTACAGGGTTGAATTCACCCCTCCACTTT. It translates to CSVTTGLNSPLHF.